These T cell receptor beta chains were read from a single sample in a study of Graves' ophthalmopathy and Graves' hyperthyroidism. MiXCR, applied by TCRdb to the multiplex PCR reads, yields one record per CDR3 protein. The table records about 210,000 distinct CDR3 sequences, about 32% of them present only once. The source material was peripheral blood. These receptor sequences come from a man in his fifties with Graves' ophthalmopathy. CDR3s include the opening cysteine and the closing phenylalanine or tryptophan. The order of the fields is D gene, clone size, V gene, J gene, CDR3 protein, CDR3 DNA. D genes are given only for firm matches. A row's size may be missing; if present it is once, few, many or a size class.

TRBD1	-	TRBV12-3/TRBV12-4	TRBJ1-1	CASTNAATGGGTEAFF	TGTGCCAGCACAAACGCGGCGACAGGGGGCGGGACTGAAGCTTTCTTT
-	many	TRBV19	TRBJ1-3	CASSSPSGTSRNTIYF	TGTGCCAGTAGTTCCCCGTCCGGGACCTCTAGAAACACCATATATTTT
TRBD1	many	TRBV11-2	TRBJ2-7	CASSKGAQAYEQYF	TGTGCCAGCAGTAAGGGGGCCCAAGCCTACGAGCAGTACTTC
-	many	TRBV7-8	TRBJ2-2	CASSLGSRTGELFF	TGTGCCAGCAGCTTAGGCTCACGCACCGGGGAGCTGTTTTTT
TRBD1	many	TRBV7-9	TRBJ2-7	CASSHGTAWYEQYF	TGTGCCAGCAGCCATGGGACAGCCTGGTACGAGCAGTACTTC
-	few	TRBV10-3	TRBJ1-2	CAIAENYGYTF	TGTGCCATCGCAGAGAACTATGGCTACACCTTC
TRBD1	many	TRBV5-1	TRBJ2-7	CASSLAGTGYLVGVGEQYF	TGCGCCAGCAGCTTAGCCGGGACAGGGTATCTGGTGGGTGTTGGAGAGCAGTACTTC
-	many	TRBV6-5	TRBJ2-2	CASSPTANTGELFF	TGTGCCAGCAGTCCAACTGCAAACACCGGGGAGCTGTTTTTT
-	many	TRBV11-2	TRBJ2-5	CASSPIVGSKETQYF	TGTGCCAGCAGCCCAATAGTGGGGTCTAAAGAGACCCAGTACTTC
-	many	TRBV29-1	TRBJ1-1	CSETQGSAFF	TGCAGTGAGACACAGGGATCAGCTTTCTTT
-	many	TRBV28	TRBJ2-2	CASSTHGELFF	TGTGCCAGCAGTACTCACGGGGAGCTGTTTTTT
-	few	TRBV28	TRBJ1-3	CASSSPPGNTIYF	TGTGCCAGCAGTTCCCCCCCAGGAAACACCATATATTTT